This entry lists 27 T cell receptor beta chains sequenced from one sample in a study of Graves' ophthalmopathy and Graves' hyperthyroidism. Amplified TCR beta CDR3 regions were obtained using RNA transcripts as template. First-round RT-PCR relied on HTBI primers, and a second-round multiplex PCR came next. TCRdb redid the calling of the multiplex PCR reads with MiXCR, one entry per CDR3 protein. The sample lists 450,000 to 600,000 distinct CDR3 sequences, about 35% occurring once. Sequenced input: peripheral blood or thyroid tissue (not recorded which). These receptors were collected from an adult man with Graves' hyperthyroidism.

The rearrangement uses TRBV27 and TRBJ1-1; possible D gene TRBD1, 5 bases. Trimming stripped 10 bases from V and 4 bases from J, with 16 bases between. Germline-derived CDR1 and CDR2 are MNHEY and SMNVEV (reference sequence). This CDR3 spans 13 amino acids. The CDR3 DNA reads TGTGCCACCCTAGGGGTCGGGAGCACTGAAGCTTTCTTT. Translating it yields CATLGVGSTEAFF.

This clonotype was observed at least ten times. The V gene is TRBV9, the J gene TRBJ2-7; possibly TRBD1 or TRBD2 for D (5 bases each). V was pared by 0 bases and J by 4 bases, with 14 bases between. From germline, CDR1 is SGDLS and CDR2 YYNGEE. The CDR3 is 15 residues long. The CDR3 DNA is TGTGCCAGCAGCGTAGCTGGGGCGGACTCGTACGAGCAGTACTTC. The encoded protein is CASSVAGADSYEQYF. Looking up the rest from reference TRBV9 and TRBJ2-7 gives the full variable domain: DSGVTQTPKHLITATGQRVTLRCSPRSGDLSVYWYQQSLDQGLQFLIQYYNGEERAKGNILERFSAQQFPDLHSELNLSSLELGDSALYFCASSVAGADSYEQYFGPGTRLTVT.

This clonotype was seen repeatedly, ten times or more. The chain is built from TRBV20-1 and TRBJ1-2; 7 bases line up with TRBD1. The CDR3 runs 14 residues. Germline loops: CDR1 DFQATT, CDR2 SNEGSKA (reference sequence). V was pared by 5 bases and J by 2 bases, with 8 bases of the junction left unmatched. The CDR3 sequence: CSAAGQADNYGYTF. The CDR3 DNA sequence: TGCAGTGCTGCCGGACAGGCGGACAACTATGGCTACACCTTC.

This clonotype was seen repeatedly, ten times or more. This chain uses TRBV6-6 with TRBJ1-2; weak D call: TRBD1 (5 bases). Germline V gene lookup returns CDR1 MNHNY and CDR2 SVGAGI (reference sequence). V dropped 6 bases and J dropped 6 bases, with 14 bases sitting between them. The CDR3 contains 13 residues. CDR3 sequence: CASRPGLRDGYTF. The CDR3 DNA sequence: TGTGCCAGCAGACCGGGCCTCAGGGATGGCTACACCTTC.

This clonotype was seen at least ten times. V gene TRBV6-5 combines with J gene TRBJ1-2; perhaps TRBD1 as D (5 bases). The V and J ends lost 7 bases and 0 bases respectively, with 12 bases between them. CDR1 is MNHEY and CDR2 is SVGAGI in the germline V gene. This CDR3 comprises 14 residues. This CDR3 reads CASMPGRSNYGYTF. The CDR3 bases are TGTGCCAGCATGCCAGGGCGCTCTAACTATGGCTACACCTTC.

V usage is TRBV6-1 and J usage is TRBJ1-5, with D uncertain. Germline CDR1 is MNHNS and CDR2 is SASEGT. The ends were cut back, 5 bases at V and 0 bases at J, with 14 bases in the middle. The CDR3 is made up of 16 amino acids. The CDR3 DNA reads TGTGCCAGCAGTTTAGGGCAAATCAATAGCAATCAGCCCCAGCATTTT. This sequence encodes CASSLGQINSNQPQHF.

This clonotype has at least ten counts. The chain links TRBV11-2 to TRBJ2-7, with D perhaps TRBD1 (6 bases). CDR1 and CDR2 from the germline V gene are SGHAT and FQNNGV. The CDR3 loop spans 16 amino acids. Trimming shortened V by 3 bases and J by 5 bases, and 20 bases separated the two germline ends. The CDR3 loop is CASSLRRQALDHEQYF. The CDR3 DNA sequence: TGTGCCAGCAGCTTGAGACGACAGGCACTCGACCACGAGCAGTACTTC.

The V and J genes are TRBV10-3 and TRBJ2-3; 12 nucleotides line up with TRBD2. The CDR3 consists of 17 residues. The V gene's germline CDR1 is ENHRY and CDR2 SYGVKD. The V segment lost 3 bases and the J segment 2 bases; nucleotides outside the gene matches: 6. In nucleotides, the CDR3 is TGTGCCATCAGTGACCTGACTAGCGGGGGCGTCACAGATACGCAGTATTTT. Encoded protein: CAISDLTSGGVTDTQYF.

At least ten counts were recorded for this clonotype. The chain joins TRBV20-1 to TRBJ2-5; 12 bases fit TRBD2. This CDR3 spans 14 amino acids. Trimming took 5 bases from V and 4 from J; bases not matched to a gene: 5. Germline CDR1 DFQATT, CDR2 SNEGSKA (reference sequence). The CDR3 bases are TGCAGTGCTTCCCAACTAGCGGGGGGAGAGACCCAGTACTTC. Translating gives CSASQLAGGETQYF.

On this clonotype itself: This could be a read error, since a much larger clone is one nucleotide away. The V call is TRBV12-3 or TRBV12-4, the J call TRBJ2-5; a possible D gene is TRBD2 (6 bases). The CDR3 runs 14 residues. V lost 5 bases and J lost 5, with 15 bases in between. The CDR3 coding sequence is TGTGCCAGCAGTCAACGAGGAGGGTGGGAGACCCAGTACTTC. Amino acids: CASSQRGGWETQYF.

The V gene is TRBV6-5, the J gene TRBJ1-6; D is perhaps TRBD1 (5 bases). Germline V gene data show CDR1 as MNHEY and CDR2 as SVGAGI. This CDR3 comprises 13 residues. Trimming removed 7 bases from V and 9 bases from J, with 13 bases in between. The CDR3 protein is CASKEGQGSPLHF. CDR3 nucleotide sequence: TGTGCCAGCAAGGAGGGGCAAGGTTCACCCCTCCACTTT.

The chain combines TRBV7-2 with TRBJ1-4, with 7 bases lining up with TRBD1. After removal of 2 bases from V and 6 bases from J, the junction contained 9 bases not matched to a gene. Germline V CDR1 and CDR2: SGHTA, FQGNSA. This CDR3 has 16 residues. The CDR3 sequence: CASSLSEDRPYEKLFF. Here the CDR3 DNA reads TGTGCCAGCAGCTTATCGGAGGACAGGCCTTATGAAAAACTGTTTTTT.

This chain joins TRBV24-1 and TRBJ1-2; TRBD1 matches at 9 bases. The J segment lost 6 bases and the V segment lost 3 bases, leaving 4 bases of the junction unmatched. Germline V lookup: CDR1 KGHDR, CDR2 SFDVKD. This CDR3 has 14 amino acids. CDR3 protein: CATSDAGTGNGYTF. The CDR3 nucleotides are TGTGCCACCAGTGATGCCGGGACAGGGAATGGCTACACCTTC.

In its sample, this clonotype was seen a few times. The rearrangement joins TRBV5-1 to TRBJ2-7; 7 positions agree with TRBD1. CDR3 length: 13 amino acids. Germline V gene lookup returns CDR1 SGHRS and CDR2 YFSETQ. V shed 0 bases, J shed 7 bases, and the junction held 4 bases outside the gene matches. The CDR3 DNA sequence: TGCGCCAGCAGCTTGGGCACAGGGGAAGAGCAGTACTTC. Residues: CASSLGTGEEQYF.

In this sample, this clonotype turned up a few times. The chain recombines TRBV6-1 with TRBJ1-2, with 7 bases lining up with TRBD1. The germline V gene has CDR1 MNHNS and CDR2 SASEGT. The trim removed 0 bases at V and 6 bases at J, leaving 1 base unmatched. The CDR3 loop spans 13 amino acids. The DNA for the CDR3 is TGTGCCAGCAGTGAAGCGGGACAGAATGGCTACACCTTC. It codes for CASSEAGQNGYTF.

Points on this clonotype: Because the CDR3 is missing its conserved closing phenylalanine or tryptophan, this is likely a read error. Because the CDR3's place on the DNA is in doubt, the DNA is left out and the CDR3 is given as listed by TCRdb. This chain uses TRBV15 with TRBJ2-5. The CDR3 totals 8 residues, both ends included. Per germline, CDR1 LNHNV and CDR2 YYDKDF (reference sequence). CDR3 residues: CATSRDRV.

This clonotype occurred many times. The chain links TRBV19 to TRBJ1-5; no clear D gene. CDR3 length equals 16 residues. V gave up 3 bases and J gave up 0 bases, with 12 bases separating them. CDR1 and CDR2 (germline): LNHDA, SQIVND (reference sequence). CDR3 protein: CASSIGDGVSNQPQHF. The CDR3 region has the DNA TGTGCCAGTAGTATTGGAGACGGTGTTAGCAATCAGCCCCAGCATTTT.

The V and J genes are TRBV7-8 and TRBJ2-1; 9 positions match TRBD2. Germline CDR1 is SGHVS and CDR2 is FQNEAQ. The CDR3 is 15 residues long. V trimming: 4 bases; J trimming: 9 bases; junction bases outside the gene matches: 10. DNA of the CDR3: TGTGCCAGCAGCTCGCGGGAGGGCCTCAGGGTTGAGCAGTTCTTC. It yields the protein CASSSREGLRVEQFF. Full variable domain (remainder filled in from reference TRBV7-8 and TRBJ2-1): GAGVSQSPRYKVAKRGQDVALRCDPISGHVSLFWYQQALGQGPEFLTYFQNEAQLDKSGLPSDRFFAERPEGSVSTLKIQRTQQEDSAVYLCASSSREGLRVEQFFGPGTRLTVL.

As for this clonotype: Being one base from a much bigger clone, this may be a read error. The chain uses TRBV12-3 or TRBV12-4 and TRBJ2-2; D not certain. Trimming stripped 11 bases from V and 7 bases from J, with 17 bases between. The CDR3 runs 13 residues. The CDR3 sequence is CAGINTLDGELFF. CDR3 bases: TGTGCCGGCATTAATACTCTCGACGGGGAGCTGTTTTTT.

Concerning this clonotype: A much larger clone lies one base from this, so it may be a read error. V usage is TRBV5-1 and J usage is TRBJ2-5; D not resolved. Germline-derived CDR1 and CDR2 are SGHRS and YFSETQ. This CDR3 has 14 amino acids. The CDR3 is CASRLVTSQETQYF. DNA of the CDR3: TGCGCCAGCAGATTGGTCACTTCACAAGAGACCCAGTACTTC.

This chain connects TRBV6-2 or TRBV6-3 to TRBJ2-7, with D maybe TRBD1 (5 bases). The assigned J gene may be wrong: the sequence end matches TRBJ2-5 better. The CDR3 is 12 residues long. The germline V gene has CDR1 MNHEY and CDR2 SVGEGT. The CDR3 loop is CASNDRQETQYF. CDR3 DNA: TGTGCCAGCAACGACAGACAAGAGACCCAGTACTTC.

The count of this clonotype is one. CDR3 bases: TGTGCCAGCAGCGTAGTCGGCCAGTCGAGCTACAATGAGCAGTACTTC. The encoded protein is CASSVVGQSSYNEQYF. The chain recombines TRBV9 with TRBJ2-5; D not resolved. CDR1 and CDR2 from the germline V gene are SGDLS and YYNGEE. This CDR3 comprises 16 residues. The V end was cut by 0 bases, the J end by 11 bases, with 23 bases between.

The chain has TRBV28 and TRBJ1-2; the D is unclear. The V gene's germline CDR1 is MDHEN and CDR2 SYDVKM. Trimming pared 6 bases from V and 6 bases from J, leaving 17 bases between. There are 14 residues in the CDR3. CDR3: CASSQNSLRDGYTF. DNA for the CDR3: TGTGCCAGCAGCCAGAACAGCTTAAGAGATGGCTACACCTTC.

As concerns this clonotype: A read error is possible here, since a much larger clone lies one base away. This chain links TRBV2 with TRBJ2-7; 7 bases fit TRBD1. The CDR3 runs to 15 residues. In germline, CDR1 is SNHLY, CDR2 FYNNEI. J lost 0 bases, V lost 7 bases, and 9 bases had no gene match. The CDR3 is CASKGRDRSSYEQYF. For the CDR3, the DNA is TGTGCCAGCAAAGGCCGGGACAGAAGCTCCTACGAGCAGTACTTC. Filled out from reference TRBV2 and TRBJ2-7, the complete variable domain reads EPEVTQTPSHQVTQMGQEVILRCVPISNHLYFYWYRQILGQKVEFLVSFYNNEISEKSEIFDDQFSVERPDGSNFTLKIRSTKLEDSAMYFCASKGRDRSSYEQYFGPGTRLTVT.

V and J are TRBV7-9 and TRBJ2-7; the match to TRBD1 covers 9 bases. This CDR3 is built from 14 residues. Trimming took 5 bases from V and 3 from J; bases not matched to a gene: 5. The germline gives CDR1 SEHNR, CDR2 FQNEAQ (reference sequence). CDR3 amino acids: CASSNDRGDYEQYF. The CDR3 DNA is TGTGCCAGCAGCAATGACAGGGGGGACTACGAGCAGTACTTC.

V gene TRBV7-9 combines with J gene TRBJ2-2; unclear D gene. V dropped 6 bases and J dropped 0 bases, with 23 bases sitting between them. The germline gives CDR1 SEHNR, CDR2 FQNEAQ (reference sequence). The CDR3 is 19 amino acids. CDR3 in amino acids: CASRSQIRSLRPNTGELFF. Written as DNA, the CDR3 is TGTGCCAGCAGATCCCAGATCCGTTCCCTACGACCGAACACCGGGGAGCTGTTTTTT.

The rearrangement links TRBV10-3 to TRBJ1-5; 9 nucleotides align to TRBD1. Germline V lookup: CDR1 ENHRY, CDR2 SYGVKD. The CDR3 runs 15 residues. V gave up 3 bases and J gave up 5 bases; unmatched junction bases: 5. The CDR3 spells CAISDGTGRDQPQHF. CDR3 nucleotides: TGTGCCATCAGTGACGGGACAGGGCGGGATCAGCCCCAGCATTTT.